These 27 T cell receptor beta chains were all obtained from the same sample, sequenced in a study of graft-versus-host responses after intestinal transplantation. Intraepithelial and lamina propria lymphocytes were released after the graft tissue was processed. Measured with immunoSEQ multiplex PCR; TCRdb has only the in-frame clones, and not every one. The sample lists around 35,000 clones, 87% occurring once. Sequencing was performed on ileum tissue, taken around seven months after intestinal transplant. These receptors all come from a human patient who received an intestinal transplant, so some T cells may come from the graft donor.

V gene TRBV2 combines with J gene TRBJ1-4, with 8 bases fitting TRBD1. The CDR3 contains 15 residues. The V segment lost 6 bases and the J segment 7 bases; nucleotides outside the gene matches: 10. Germline V gene sequence: CDR1 SNHLY, CDR2 FYNNEI. In DNA, the CDR3 is TGTGCCAGCAGAACAGGGGGGCGGTTTCCTGAAAAACTGTTTTTT. This codes for CASRTGGRFPEKLFF.

This sequence joins TRBV11-2 and TRBJ2-2; 8 bases match TRBD2. Unmatched junction bases numbered 6, after V lost 2 bases and J lost 7 bases. Germline CDR1 is SGHAT and CDR2 is FQNNGV. The CDR3 length is 15 residues. In DNA, the CDR3 is TGTGCCAGCAGCTTATGGGCGGGAGGTAGCGGGGAGCTGTTTTTT. It yields the protein CASSLWAGGSGELFF.

The chain employs TRBV29-1 and TRBJ2-1; 8 bases fit TRBD1. The CDR3 extends over 12 amino acids. Germline V gene data show CDR1 as SQVTM and CDR2 as ANQGSEA. V was clipped by 7 bases and J by 4 bases; unmatched bases: 3. The CDR3 DNA is TGCAGCGGTGGACAGGGATACAATGAGCAGTTCTTC. It encodes CSGGQGYNEQFF.

The rearrangement uses TRBV19 and TRBJ1-5, with no clear D. Trimming stripped 3 bases from V and 1 base from J, with 7 bases between. CDR3 length: 14 amino acids. Germline values: CDR1 LNHDA, CDR2 SQIVND (reference sequence). CDR3 nucleotide sequence: TGTGCCAGTAGTATTTCCGCCAGCAATCAGCCCCAGCATTTT. Translation: CASSISASNQPQHF. The full variable domain, completed using reference TRBV19 and TRBJ1-5, is DGGITQSPKYLFRKEGQNVTLSCEQNLNHDAMYWYRQDPGQGLRLIYYSQIVNDFQKGDIAEGYSVSREKKESFPLTVTSAQKNPTAFYLCASSISASNQPQHFGDGTRLSIL.

The chain recombines TRBV11-1 with TRBJ1-1; tentatively, D is TRBD1 (6 bases). Trimming cost V 3 bases and J 6 bases, with 14 bases left between them. Germline CDR1 SGHAT, CDR2 FQDESV (reference sequence). CDR3 length: 14 amino acids. The CDR3 region is CASSLWGGASEAFF. In DNA, the CDR3 is TGTGCCAGCAGCTTGTGGGGGGGCGCCTCTGAAGCTTTCTTT.

The chain joins TRBV19 to TRBJ2-7; 7 nucleotides line up with TRBD1. The junction had 9 bases not matched to a gene; V was cut back by 5 bases and J by 5 bases. The CDR3 extends over 14 amino acids. Germline CDR1 LNHDA, CDR2 SQIVND (reference sequence). The CDR3 DNA follows: TGTGCCAGTAGTCCCCGACAGGGTGCCAACGAGCAGTACTTC. This encodes CASSPRQGANEQYF.

The chain employs TRBV11-2 and TRBJ1-2; the D is unclear. Germline loops: CDR1 SGHAT, CDR2 FQNNGV. This CDR3 has 12 amino acids. V was shortened by 8 bases and J by 2 bases, with 9 bases between the two germline ends. CDR3 nucleotide sequence: TGTGCCAGCTCCGGGCGAAACTATGGCTACACCTTC. It translates to CASSGRNYGYTF.

Points on this clone: A junction end diverges from the germline sequence, so it may reflect a read error. J is TRBJ2-7 and V is TRBV7-7, with D maybe TRBD1 (6 bases). Germline V lookup: CDR1 SSHAT, CDR2 FNYEAQ (reference sequence). CDR3 size: 16 residues. Written as DNA, the CDR3 is TGTGCTAGCAGCTCCCAAAGATCCACAGGGACCTACGAGCAGTACTTC. It specifies CASSSQRSTGTYEQYF.

V and J are TRBV28 and TRBJ2-1, with a possible D match to TRBD2 (6 bases). Germline CDR1 is MDHEN and CDR2 is SYDVKM. The CDR3 length is 14 residues. Trimming shortened V by 2 bases and J by 4 bases, and 9 bases separated the two germline ends. CDR3 sequence reads: CASSLVAGYNEQFF. The CDR3 bases are TGTGCCAGCAGTTTAGTTGCGGGGTACAATGAGCAGTTCTTC.

This sequence joins TRBV29-1 and TRBJ2-1; D might be TRBD1 (6 bases). The CDR3 is 11 residues long. The V gene lost 6 bases and the J gene lost 8 bases, with 11 bases spanning the gap. CDR1 is SQVTM and CDR2 is ANQGSEA in the germline V gene. The CDR3 reads CSVETGHEQFF. The CDR3 coding sequence is TGCAGCGTAGAAACAGGGCATGAGCAGTTCTTC.

V and J are TRBV4-2 and TRBJ2-5; 11 bases line up with TRBD1. The CDR3 runs 17 residues. The trim removed 0 bases at V and 5 bases at J, leaving 8 bases unmatched. Germline-derived CDR1 and CDR2 are LGHNA and YNFKEQ. This CDR3 reads CASSQDWPDRGLETQYF. For the CDR3, the DNA is TGTGCCAGCAGCCAAGATTGGCCGGACAGGGGGCTGGAGACCCAGTACTTC.

The CDR3 DNA follows: TGCGCCAGCAGCCAAGATACAGGGAAAACGGAAGAGACCCAGTACTTC. Translating it yields CASSQDTGKTEETQYF. The chain couples TRBV4-1 to TRBJ2-5, with D maybe TRBD1 (6 bases). CDR1 MGHRA and CDR2 YSYEKL come from the germline V gene. Between the trimmed V and J ends, which lost 0 bases and 3 bases, there was a span of 14 bases. CDR3 length: 16 amino acids.

The chain is built from TRBV2 and TRBJ2-3; 7 nucleotides agree with TRBD1. V lost 10 bases and J lost 4; bases outside the gene matches: 2. The germline V gene has CDR1 SNHLY and CDR2 FYNNEI. The CDR3 covers 11 residues. CDR3 DNA sequence: TGTGCCACAGGGGGTGCAGATACGCAGTATTTT. Its translation is CATGGADTQYF.

The rearrangement links TRBV5-1 to TRBJ1-2; 7 bases line up with TRBD1. Looked up from germline, CDR1 is SGHRS and CDR2 is YFSETQ. Trimming at V came to 0 bases and at J to 0 bases, leaving 5 bases not matched to a gene. The CDR3 consists of 16 residues. CDR3 bases: TGCGCCAGCAGCTTGGCCACAGGGGCTACTAACTATGGCTACACCTTC. This gives the protein CASSLATGATNYGYTF.

The J gene is TRBJ2-2, the V gene TRBV4-1, with 10 positions matching TRBD1. There are 16 residues in the CDR3. V lost 3 bases, J lost 3 bases, and 4 bases stayed unmatched. Germline assignment: CDR1 MGHRA and CDR2 YSYEKL. DNA of the CDR3: TGCGCCAGCAGCCAGACAGGGGGCGCGGACACCGGGGAGCTGTTTTTT. Its translation: CASSQTGGADTGELFF.

Remarks on this clone: This CDR3 is missing its conserved last phenylalanine or tryptophan, likely due to a read error. V gene TRBV4-1 combines with J gene TRBJ2-7; D not resolved. This CDR3 comprises 11 residues. Per the germline V gene, CDR1 is MGHRA and CDR2 is YSYEKL. V was pared by 5 bases and J by 6 bases, with 8 bases between. DNA of the CDR3: TGCGCCAGCAGCACGTACACCGAGCAGTACCTC. Protein: CASSTYTEQYL.

The V call is TRBV9, the J call TRBJ2-4; no reliable D call. The CDR3 has 14 amino acids. With 4 bases removed from V and 0 bases from J, the gap between germline ends came to 8 bases. Per germline, CDR1 SGDLS and CDR2 YYNGEE. The CDR3 DNA is TGTGCCAGCAGCCCAACAATAGCCAAAAACATTCAGTACTTC. Translated, it gives CASSPTIAKNIQYF.

By sample fraction, this clone is medium-sized. The chain has TRBV28 and TRBJ2-7, with 7 nucleotides matching TRBD2. The ends lost 6 bases at V and 1 base at J; junction bases unmatched: 3. CDR1 is MDHEN and CDR2 is SYDVKM in the germline V gene. The CDR3 covers 13 residues. The CDR3 is CASRSSGSYEQYF. Written as DNA, the CDR3 is TGTGCCAGCAGATCTAGCGGTTCCTACGAGCAGTACTTC.

The J gene is TRBJ2-2, the V gene TRBV11-2; tentative D call: TRBD2 (5 bases). The V end was cut by 4 bases, the J end by 6 bases, with 12 bases between. Germline V gene sequence: CDR1 SGHAT, CDR2 FQNNGV. This CDR3 spans 14 amino acids. CDR3 amino acids: CASSSPTRSGELFF. The DNA of the CDR3 is TGTGCCAGCAGCTCCCCCACTAGGTCCGGGGAGCTGTTTTTT.

The gene calls are TRBV5-8 and TRBJ2-7; D remains ambiguous. Germline-derived CDR1 and CDR2 are SGHTS and YDEGEE. V lost 1 base, J lost 2 bases, and 19 bases lay in between. The CDR3 extends over 17 amino acids. The CDR3 protein is CASSLYHSNGSPYEQYF. The CDR3 DNA reads TGTGCCAGCAGCTTGTATCATTCGAACGGGTCCCCCTACGAGCAGTACTTC.

The chain is built from TRBV4-1 and TRBJ2-5, with a weak D call TRBD2 (6 bases). The CDR3 totals 16 residues. Germline values: CDR1 MGHRA, CDR2 YSYEKL. Trimming took off 0 bases at V and 1 base at J, with 12 bases between the two ends. DNA of the CDR3: TGCGCCAGCAGCCAAGATCAGCGGGCGGCCCAAGAGACCCAGTACTTC. Translating it yields CASSQDQRAAQETQYF.

The V gene is TRBV28, the J gene TRBJ2-1; D unresolved. V was cut by 3 bases and J by 3 bases, with 18 bases left in between. The CDR3 sequence is 17 residues long. CDR1 and CDR2 (germline): MDHEN, SYDVKM. The CDR3 region is CASSFSRTHIVYNEQFF. As DNA, the CDR3 is TGTGCCAGCAGTTTTTCCCGGACCCATATAGTCTACAATGAGCAGTTCTTC.

This clone was counted once. The chain couples TRBV5-1 to TRBJ2-1; TRBD2 is a possible D gene (6 bases). The germline V gene has CDR1 SGHRS and CDR2 YFSETQ. The CDR3 totals 13 residues. V gave up 4 bases and J gave up 6 bases, with 11 bases separating them. CDR3 sequence (DNA): TGCGCCAGCAGCGGAGGGAGTCGCAATGAGCAGTTCTTC. Protein product: CASSGGSRNEQFF.

The J gene is TRBJ2-1, the V gene TRBV6-1; D perhaps matches TRBD1 (5 bases). Trimming cost V 2 bases and J 7 bases, with 9 bases left between them. Per germline, CDR1 MNHNS and CDR2 SASEGT. This CDR3 region has 13 residues. The CDR3: CASSELAGNEQFF. CDR3 coding DNA: TGTGCCAGCAGTGAACTTGCAGGGAATGAGCAGTTCTTC.

In this sample, this clone turned up a few times. V usage is TRBV27 and J usage is TRBJ2-1; D gene uncertain. From germline, CDR1 is MNHEY and CDR2 SMNVEV (reference sequence). This CDR3 is 12 amino acids long. Trimming stripped 4 bases from V and 12 bases from J, with 13 bases between. As DNA, the CDR3 is TGTGCCAGCAGTTCACGACACTCCCGGCAGTTCTTC. Its protein product is CASSSRHSRQFF.

V and J are TRBV2 and TRBJ2-3; D gene uncertain. V shed 7 bases and J shed 2 bases, with 13 bases lying between them. The CDR3 totals 14 residues. From germline, CDR1 is SNHLY and CDR2 FYNNEI. CDR3 nucleotides: TGTGCCAGCATCTCCCCGTGGGCCACAGATACGCAGTATTTT. It translates to CASISPWATDTQYF.

This clone was recorded a few times. The rearrangement joins TRBV6-1 to TRBJ2-7, with TRBD2 matching 7 bases. Trimming removed 4 bases from V and 2 bases from J; junction bases left unmatched: 8. CDR3 length: 15 amino acids. Germline loops: CDR1 MNHNS, CDR2 SASEGT. CDR3 coding DNA: TGTGCCAGCAGTGGGGCTAGCGGTCCTACCTACGAGCAGTACTTC. Its translation is CASSGASGPTYEQYF.